The present entry profiles one T cell receptor beta chain with its context. The target antigen is unknown. The read terminates 3 residues before the CDR3 end, so the remaining end is supplied by the germline J gene. This specimen comes from a study of T cell clonality in common variable immunodeficiency. Findings of the study overall: Common variable immunodeficiency TCR beta sequences reportedly had fewer deletions and N-nucleotide insertions.

The protocol was immunoSEQ multiplex PCR, while the TCRdb copy is restricted to in-frame clones and leaves out a portion. The record shows tens of thousands of clones for this sample, with no singletons present. This CDR3 is built from 16 residues. V dropped 4 bases and J dropped 2 bases, with 16 bases sitting between them. Germline values: CDR1 SNHLY, CDR2 FYNNEI. Donors gave about 5 to 8 ml heparinized peripheral whole blood. This receptor was identified in a person between 18 and 70 years old in good health. Material for sequencing was peripheral blood mononuclear cells. The genes are TRBV2 and TRBJ2-3; a weak D match, TRBD2 (6 bases). CDR3 DNA (partial): TGTGCCAGCAGTGCTCCCCGGGACTCATACACAGATACG. Its protein product is CASSAPRDSYTDT. From start to end, the CDR3 is CASSAPRDSYTDTQYF.